What follows is one T cell receptor (beta chain) and its context. The CDR3 length is 17 residues. V lost 5 bases, J lost 3 bases, and 23 bases lay in between. Germline V gives CDR1 SEHNR, CDR2 FQNEAQ (reference sequence). The data are from a study of CD8 T cells in Susac syndrome. RNA, at about 0.45 to 1 ug, was reverse transcribed with random hexamers. The TCR beta CDR3 was amplified by immunoSEQ multiplex PCR across 54 Vbeta, 13 Jbeta. TCRdb called the immunoSEQ multiplex PCR reads again in MiXCR, with one record for every CDR3 protein. Of over 150,000 distinct CDR3 sequences listed, roughly 96% are singletons. Peripheral blood CD8+ and CD4+ T cells were profiled by TCR beta sequencing. The multiple sclerosis controls comprised treatment-naive patients whose relapsing-remitting disease was stable or active.

Specimen: CD4+ T cells from PBMCs. The V call is TRBV7-9, the J call TRBJ2-7; possible D gene TRBD2, 6 bases. The receptor comes from a human donor with multiple sclerosis. CDR3 sequence reads: CASSHPLTASEIYEQYF. The CDR3 DNA reads as TGTGCCAGCAGCCACCCTCTAACGGCTAGCGAGATCTACGAGCAGTACTTC.